The 26 T cell receptor beta chains below come from one sample, sequenced in a study of post-analysis software for immune sequencing data. Antigens of these TCRs are unknown. Study observations and caveats: A handful of TRBV segments, including TRBV5-6, TRBV5-1 and TRBV20-1, were more frequent in patients than controls.

Unique molecular identifiers featured in each of the TCR beta cDNA libraries. One entry per CDR3 protein results from TCRdb running MiXCR on the PCR reads. The table lists hundreds of thousands of distinct CDR3 sequences, less than 35% of them singletons, with approximately 0.55% in the top ten. Sequenced sample: blood. The source of these receptors is a girl aged 5-17 years with multiple sclerosis.

The chain uses TRBV2 and TRBJ1-5; D is possibly TRBD1 (5 bases). CDR1 SNHLY and CDR2 FYNNEI come from the germline V gene. The CDR3 has 13 amino acids. The V end was cut by 6 bases, the J end by 3 bases, with 9 bases between. The CDR3 DNA sequence: TGTGCCAGCAGGGGGGAGACCAATCAGCCCCAGCATTTT. This sequence encodes CASRGETNQPQHF.

V gene TRBV5-1 combines with J gene TRBJ1-2, with no clear D. V shed 0 bases and J shed 6 bases, with 15 bases lying between them. The CDR3 spans 15 residues. Germline values: CDR1 SGHRS, CDR2 YFSETQ. This CDR3 is CASSLETGVKDGYTF. CDR3 nucleotides: TGCGCCAGCAGCTTGGAGACCGGGGTCAAGGATGGCTACACCTTC.

The genes are TRBV28 and TRBJ1-1, with D unclear. There are 12 residues in the CDR3. Germline CDR1 is MDHEN and CDR2 is SYDVKM. V was pared by 3 bases and J by 11 bases, with 13 bases between. This CDR3 is CASSFRPPDAFF. CDR3 nucleotides: TGTGCCAGCAGTTTCCGCCCCCCGGATGCTTTCTTT.

The J gene is TRBJ1-1, the V gene TRBV27; no reliable D call. This CDR3 comprises 14 residues. Germline V gene data show CDR1 as MNHEY and CDR2 as SMNVEV (reference sequence). V lost 6 bases and J 3 bases, leaving 14 bases between the germline ends. CDR3 in DNA: TGTGCCAGCAGGGCCTCCGGGGTTTACACTGAAGCTTTCTTT. This gives the protein CASRASGVYTEAFF.

This chain links TRBV6-2 or TRBV6-3 with TRBJ2-1; 7 bases fit TRBD1. V lost 8 bases, J lost 9 bases, and 13 bases stayed unmatched. CDR1 and CDR2 (germline): MNHEY, SVGEGT. The CDR3 contains 14 residues. The CDR3 protein is CASRQGARIGEQFF. The CDR3 coding sequence is TGTGCCAGCCGACAGGGCGCGCGGATCGGTGAGCAGTTCTTC.

The chain employs TRBV20-1 and TRBJ1-5; 9 bases map to TRBD1. Germline V gives CDR1 DFQATT, CDR2 SNEGSKA (reference sequence). Trimming took 5 bases from V and 4 from J; bases not matched to a gene: 3. This CDR3 contains 13 residues. CDR3 bases: TGCAGTGCTCAACAGGGGGCAAATCAGCCCCAGCATTTT. Translated, it gives CSAQQGANQPQHF.

This clonotype was detected only a few times. The chain carries TRBV6-1 and TRBJ1-2; 8 nucleotides match TRBD1. The ends lost 11 bases at V and 7 bases at J; junction bases unmatched: 12. Looked up from germline, CDR1 is MNHNS and CDR2 is SASEGT. The length of the CDR3 is 13 residues. The CDR3 sequence is CAARGQAEPGYTF. CDR3 bases: TGTGCCGCAAGGGGACAGGCCGAACCTGGCTACACCTTC.

The chain links TRBV20-1 to TRBJ1-2; 8 nucleotides align to TRBD1. J lost 11 bases, V lost 5 bases, and 16 bases had no gene match. The germline V gene encodes CDR1 DFQATT and CDR2 SNEGSKA (reference sequence). The CDR3 runs to 14 residues. As DNA, the CDR3 is TGCAGTGCTCCGCGGACAGGGCGCCTCGGTGGTTACACCTTC. This translates into CSAPRTGRLGGYTF.

The chain has TRBV9 and TRBJ2-1, with D unresolved. Trimming took off 0 bases at V and 6 bases at J, with 7 bases between the two ends. This CDR3 spans 13 amino acids. CDR1 and CDR2 from the germline V gene are SGDLS and YYNGEE. The CDR3 DNA follows: TGTGCCAGCAGCGTAGCTTCCCGCAATGAGCAGTTCTTC. It specifies CASSVASRNEQFF.

This chain connects TRBV7-2 to TRBJ2-5; 11 nucleotides align to TRBD2. Germline V gene lookup returns CDR1 SGHTA and CDR2 FQGNSA. Germline trimming cut 1 base from V and 11 bases from J; bases unmatched to any gene: 18. CDR3 length equals 18 residues. The CDR3 nucleotides read TGTGCCAGCAGCTTAGGAACTAGCGGGAGTACGTCCCACAATGAGCAGTACTTC. Encoded protein: CASSLGTSGSTSHNEQYF.

The chain links TRBV5-5 to TRBJ2-2; maybe TRBD1 (6 bases). The V and J ends lost 4 bases and 3 bases respectively, with 13 bases between them. Germline loops: CDR1 SGHKS, CDR2 YYEKEE (reference sequence). The CDR3 runs to 15 residues. Here the CDR3 reads CASSPNRVYTGELFF. Written as DNA, the CDR3 is TGTGCCAGCAGCCCAAACAGGGTTTACACCGGGGAGCTGTTTTTT.

The CDR3 DNA reads as TGTGCCAGCAGTTTCTCCAGAGACTCTGAAGCTTTCTTT. As protein: CASSFSRDSEAFF. The chain recombines TRBV12-3 or TRBV12-4 with TRBJ1-1; D not certain. V was cut by 3 bases and J by 6 bases, with 11 bases left in between. This CDR3 comprises 13 residues.

The chain uses TRBV20-1 and TRBJ2-3; the D gene is possibly TRBD2 (5 bases). The V gene's germline CDR1 is DFQATT and CDR2 SNEGSKA (reference sequence). The CDR3 sequence is 16 residues long. V was cut by 5 bases and J by 2 bases, with 20 bases left in between. The CDR3 DNA follows: TGCAGTGCTGACCCTCGAGCGGACCCAACCACAGATACGCAGTATTTT. Encoded protein: CSADPRADPTTDTQYF.

The chain is built from TRBV6-2 or TRBV6-3 and TRBJ2-5; a possible D gene is TRBD2 (5 bases). Germline lookup yields CDR1 MNHEY and CDR2 SVGEGT. CDR3 length equals 14 residues. V lost 1 base and J lost 11, with 17 bases in between. The CDR3, as DNA: TGTGCCAGCAGTTACTTTCTAGCCTGGGGTGAGCAGTACTTC. It is translated as CASSYFLAWGEQYF.

Ten or more counts support this clonotype. The chain is built from TRBV20-1 and TRBJ2-7; D not certain. The ends were cut back, 5 bases at V and 4 bases at J, with 15 bases in the middle. The length of the CDR3 is 13 residues. The germline V gene encodes CDR1 DFQATT and CDR2 SNEGSKA (reference sequence). CDR3 in amino acids: CSAPDRLTYEQYF. The CDR3 DNA follows: TGCAGTGCTCCTGACCGGCTCACATACGAGCAGTACTTC.

This clonotype is a singleton in its sample. This may arise from a read error, as a much more abundant clone is one base away. Since the CDR3 does not end with the conserved phenylalanine or tryptophan, this likely comes from a read error. The chain is built from TRBV29-1 and TRBJ2-5, with 9 bases fitting TRBD1. The germline CDR1 and CDR2 sequences are SQVTM and ANQGSEA. V was pared by 6 bases and J by 5 bases, with 4 bases of the junction left unmatched. CDR3 length: 12 residues. The CDR3 region is CSVGTGMETQYV. The CDR3 region has the DNA TGCAGCGTGGGGACAGGGATGGAGACCCAGTACGTC.

The rearrangement links TRBV6-1 to TRBJ1-2; D not certain. The CDR3 spans 13 residues. Germline V CDR1 and CDR2: MNHNS, SASEGT. The ends were cut back, 6 bases at V and 6 bases at J, with 14 bases in the middle. CDR3 protein: CASRNRLKDGYTF. The CDR3 nucleotides are TGTGCCAGCAGGAATAGACTTAAGGATGGCTACACCTTC.

This clonotype was seen a handful of times. The chain has TRBV7-2 and TRBJ2-7; D is tentatively TRBD1 or TRBD2 (6 bases each). CDR1 SGHTA and CDR2 FQGNSA come from the germline V gene. Trimming shortened V by 3 bases and J by 5 bases, and 14 bases separated the two germline ends. The CDR3 length is 14 residues. The CDR3 DNA follows: TGTGCCAGCAGCTTCCTAGGGGGGTACGACGAGCAGTACTTC. Translated, it gives CASSFLGGYDEQYF.

This clonotype was seen a handful of times. The chain joins TRBV6-5 to TRBJ1-4; 8 bases fit TRBD1. The CDR3 is 16 amino acids. Per germline, CDR1 MNHEY and CDR2 SVGAGI. V trimming: 3 bases; J trimming: 4 bases; junction bases outside the gene matches: 7. This CDR3 is CASSYGTGGSNEKLFF. As DNA, the CDR3 is TGTGCCAGCAGTTATGGGACAGGCGGGAGTAATGAAAAACTGTTTTTT.

This clonotype has only one observation. The chain joins TRBV6-1 to TRBJ2-3, with D perhaps TRBD1 or TRBD2 (7 bases each). V gave up 2 bases and J gave up 1 base, with 22 bases separating them. The CDR3 length is 19 residues. Germline assignment: CDR1 MNHNS and CDR2 SASEGT. In nucleotides, the CDR3 is TGTGCCAGCAGTGAAACCTTCCCGAGCGGGACAGACCGCACAGATACGCAGTATTTT. It yields the protein CASSETFPSGTDRTDTQYF.

V gene TRBV6-5 combines with J gene TRBJ2-7, with 8 bases matching TRBD2. With 6 bases clipped from V and 7 bases from J, the junction kept 8 bases outside the gene matches. This CDR3 spans 13 amino acids. Germline CDR1 and CDR2: MNHEY and SVGAGI. In nucleotides, the CDR3 is TGTGCCAGCAGGCGGGAGGCCCTCGGGGAGCAGTACTTC. This sequence encodes CASRREALGEQYF.

This clonotype was recorded a few times. The CDR3 reads CASSLSLLDYGYTF. The CDR3 nucleotides read TGCGCCAGCAGCTTGTCCCTCCTGGACTATGGCTACACCTTC. The chain has TRBV5-1 and TRBJ1-2, with D hard to call. Trimming stripped 1 base from V and 3 bases from J, with 10 bases between. Germline CDR1 SGHRS, CDR2 YFSETQ. This CDR3 has 14 amino acids.

The chain combines TRBV20-1 with TRBJ1-1; 7 bases agree with TRBD1. CDR3 length: 12 residues. Trimming at V came to 4 bases and at J to 3 bases, leaving 2 bases not matched to a gene. Germline V lookup: CDR1 DFQATT, CDR2 SNEGSKA (reference sequence). CDR3 region: CSANRGYTEAFF. The CDR3 DNA follows: TGCAGTGCTAACAGGGGATACACTGAAGCTTTCTTT.

This CDR3 reads CASSLTGTRFLNEQFF. The CDR3 DNA is TGTGCCAGCAGCTTAACCGGGACTAGGTTCCTCAATGAGCAGTTCTTC. The chain uses TRBV7-2 and TRBJ2-1, with 8 bases lining up with TRBD2. The germline gives CDR1 SGHTA, CDR2 FQGNSA. The CDR3 runs 16 residues. V shed 2 bases and J 6 bases; nucleotides not matched to a gene: 9.

This clonotype has a handful of counts. The chain combines TRBV20-1 with TRBJ1-5, with D hard to call. V shed 5 bases and J shed 7 bases, with 12 bases lying between them. The V gene's germline CDR1 is DFQATT and CDR2 SNEGSKA (reference sequence). The CDR3 totals 12 residues. CDR3 nucleotide sequence: TGCAGTGCTGGAAAATATGGACAGCCCCAGCATTTT. This sequence encodes CSAGKYGQPQHF.

The V gene is TRBV12-3 or TRBV12-4, the J gene TRBJ2-3; D is uncertain. The CDR3 has 13 amino acids. V dropped 6 bases and J dropped 8 bases, with 15 bases sitting between them. As DNA, the CDR3 is TGTGCCAGCAGCCCGGACCGCGTGGCTACGCAGTATTTT. Translating gives CASSPDRVATQYF.